This paragraph covers one T cell receptor beta chain sequence. What it binds is not known. These data originate in a study of OX40 agonist ivuxolimab in advanced cancers. Regarding the study as a whole: The specificity for antigen of the expanded peripheral T cells was not determined.

Between the trimmed V and J ends, which lost 6 bases and 1 base, there was a span of 17 bases. Looked up from germline, CDR1 is MNHEY and CDR2 is SMNVEV (reference sequence). CDR3 length: 16 amino acids. Assay used: immunoSEQ multiplex PCR; TCRdb lists only in-frame clones, some missing. The sample contains 65,000 to 85,000 clones, 93% of which appear only once. The sample was CD4+ or CD8+ T cells sorted from blood, taken in a trial of the OX40 agonist ivuxolimab. This TCR was sampled from an adult with an advanced solid tumor such as melanoma, head and neck, liver or kidney cancer. This chain connects TRBV27 to TRBJ2-3, with D possibly matching TRBD2 (6 bases). The CDR3 bases are TGTGCCAGCAGCGTTAGCGGAACCGGGGGCACAGATACGCAGTATTTT. It encodes CASSVSGTGGTDTQYF.